These 17 T cell receptor beta chains originate from one sample sequenced in a study of blood T cell repertoires in COVID-19. The table came from immunoSEQ multiplex PCR; TCRdb's copy has only in-frame clones and leaves some out. This table has roughly 200,000 clones, about nine tenths appearing once. Sequenced sample: peripheral blood. The receptors come from a man aged 35-49 years with acute or convalescent COVID-19.

This chain connects TRBV7-2 to TRBJ2-3; D unresolved. The V and J ends lost 3 bases and 0 bases respectively, with 10 bases between them. The V gene's germline CDR1 is SGHTA and CDR2 FQGNSA. This CDR3 has 15 amino acids. As DNA, the CDR3 is TGTGCCAGCAGCTTGGCATCCTCTAGCACAGATACGCAGTATTTT. Amino acid sequence: CASSLASSSTDTQYF.

The chain employs TRBV5-1 and TRBJ2-7; D unclear. The CDR3 spans 13 residues. Germline loops: CDR1 SGHRS, CDR2 YFSETQ. The V and J ends lost 2 bases and 5 bases respectively, with 11 bases between them. DNA of the CDR3: TGCGCCAGCAGCTTACGGCAGACTCACGAGCAGTACTTC. As protein: CASSLRQTHEQYF.

This chain joins TRBV5-1 and TRBJ2-1, with 7 bases identical to TRBD1. Trimming removed 0 bases from V and 9 bases from J; junction bases left unmatched: 9. Germline V lookup: CDR1 SGHRS, CDR2 YFSETQ. The CDR3 has 15 amino acids. This CDR3 is CASSLVSETGFEQFF. The CDR3, as DNA: TGCGCCAGCAGCTTGGTGTCTGAGACAGGGTTTGAGCAGTTCTTC.

The chain is built from TRBV19 and TRBJ2-7; 8 bases agree with TRBD2. J gave up 6 bases and V 5 bases, and 12 bases lay outside the gene matches. From germline, CDR1 is LNHDA and CDR2 SQIVND (reference sequence). The CDR3 is 15 residues long. The CDR3 DNA sequence: TGTGCCAGTAGTGAAACCGGGGGGGCCTCGGGCGAGCAGTACTTC. It codes for CASSETGGASGEQYF.

The chain joins TRBV19 to TRBJ2-2; 11 positions match TRBD2. CDR1 is LNHDA and CDR2 is SQIVND in the germline V gene (reference sequence). This CDR3 has 18 amino acids. Trimming at V came to 3 bases and at J to 5 bases, leaving 11 bases not matched to a gene. The CDR3 coding sequence is TGTGCCAGTAGTATCCTAGCGGGGGGCCCCCAGAAGACCGGGGAGCTGTTTTTT. It specifies CASSILAGGPQKTGELFF.

The rearrangement joins TRBV12-3 or TRBV12-4 to TRBJ2-3; D might be TRBD1 (6 bases). V gave up 6 bases and J gave up 4 bases, with 8 bases separating them. There are 12 residues in the CDR3. The CDR3 here is CASRQGADTQYF. The DNA of the CDR3 is TGTGCCAGCAGACAGGGTGCAGATACGCAGTATTTT.

V is TRBV10-3 and J is TRBJ1-2; weak D call: TRBD1 (6 bases). Germline V gene lookup returns CDR1 ENHRY and CDR2 SYGVKD. V was trimmed by 0 bases and J by 2 bases, leaving 10 bases between them. This CDR3 spans 15 amino acids. This CDR3 is CAISESRQGNYGYTF. CDR3 DNA: TGTGCCATCAGTGAGTCGAGGCAGGGGAACTATGGCTACACCTTC.

The chain uses TRBV6-2 or TRBV6-3 and TRBJ1-5, with 7 positions matching TRBD1. V was clipped by 5 bases and J by 6 bases; unmatched bases: 13. CDR3 size: 16 residues. Germline CDR1 reads MNHEY; CDR2 reads SVGEGT. In DNA, the CDR3 is TGTGCCAGCAGTCGGAATCAGGGGGTTGAGGGTCAGCCCCAGCATTTT. As protein: CASSRNQGVEGQPQHF.

The chain employs TRBV24-1 and TRBJ2-4; a weak D match, TRBD1 (5 bases). The germline gives CDR1 KGHDR, CDR2 SFDVKD. This CDR3 has 15 amino acids. Trimming cost V 4 bases and J 0 bases, with 9 bases left between them. As DNA, the CDR3 is TGTGCCACCAGTGACCCAGGGCTAGCCAAAAACATTCAGTACTTC. It is translated as CATSDPGLAKNIQYF.

This clone was detected only a few times. The chain links TRBV5-1 to TRBJ1-2; 9 bases line up with TRBD1. The CDR3 has 14 residues. With 5 bases clipped from V and 2 bases from J, the junction kept 4 bases outside the gene matches. Germline-derived CDR1 and CDR2 are SGHRS and YFSETQ. The CDR3 nucleotides read TGCGCCAGCAGAACCGGGACAGGGAACTATGGCTACACCTTC. Translating gives CASRTGTGNYGYTF.

To note about this clone: The same CDR3 can be traced to other DNA sequences in this sample. The chain combines TRBV5-1 with TRBJ1-1; TRBD1 aligns across 8 bases. The CDR3 extends over 14 amino acids. Looked up from germline, CDR1 is SGHRS and CDR2 is YFSETQ. Germline trimming cut 4 bases from V and 1 base from J; bases unmatched to any gene: 3. CDR3 residues: CASSPDRANTEAFF. The CDR3 DNA reads TGCGCCAGCAGCCCGGACAGGGCGAACACTGAAGCTTTCTTT.

The chain uses TRBV9 and TRBJ1-5; no clear D gene. CDR1 and CDR2 from the germline V gene are SGDLS and YYNGEE. This CDR3 has 15 amino acids. Trimming pared 2 bases from V and 0 bases from J, leaving 9 bases between. CDR3 sequence: CASSVAADSNQPQHF. The CDR3 DNA reads as TGTGCCAGCAGCGTGGCGGCCGATAGCAATCAGCCCCAGCATTTT.

V gene TRBV15 combines with J gene TRBJ1-6, with D possibly being TRBD1 (5 bases). V was cut by 0 bases and J by 5 bases, with 5 bases left in between. This CDR3 is built from 14 residues. Germline values: CDR1 LNHNV, CDR2 YYDKDF (reference sequence). The CDR3 DNA is TGTGCCACCAGCAGAGAACAGGATAATTCACCCCTCCACTTT. Its translation is CATSREQDNSPLHF.

The chain is built from TRBV20-1 and TRBJ2-5, with 8 bases aligning to TRBD1. The germline CDR1 and CDR2 sequences are DFQATT and SNEGSKA (reference sequence). V was pared by 3 bases and J by 5 bases, with 5 bases of the junction left unmatched. The CDR3 sequence is 13 residues long. CDR3 sequence: CSASGQGPETQYF. The CDR3 DNA follows: TGCAGTGCTAGTGGACAGGGTCCCGAGACCCAGTACTTC.

This chain connects TRBV3-1 (or the pseudogene TRBV3-2) to TRBJ2-1; possibly TRBD2 for D (5 bases). This CDR3 is 14 amino acids long. Germline V gene lookup returns CDR1 LGHDT and CDR2 YNNKEL (reference sequence). V was shortened by 8 bases and J by 7 bases, with 18 bases between the two germline ends. CDR3 DNA: TGTGCCAGCGCTGAAAGCCGCCCGGGGAATGAGCAGTTCTTC. Amino acids: CASAESRPGNEQFF.

This clone appeared once. This chain uses TRBV6-4 with TRBJ2-7; 8 bases map to TRBD1. The CDR3 is 16 residues long. J was trimmed by 0 bases and V by 0 bases; bases with no gene match: 4. Germline V gives CDR1 MRHNA, CDR2 SNTAGT. The CDR3 nucleotides are TGTGCCAGCAGTGACTCTAAGACAGGGGACTCCTACGAGCAGTACTTC. This sequence encodes CASSDSKTGDSYEQYF.

This chain uses TRBV2 with TRBJ1-1; 8 bases fit TRBD1. The germline gives CDR1 SNHLY, CDR2 FYNNEI. Trimming cost V 6 bases and J 3 bases; bases outside gene matches: 6. This CDR3 is built from 14 residues. CDR3 sequence (DNA): TGTGCCAGCAGCGTCGGACAGGGAGACACTGAAGCTTTCTTT. Amino acid sequence: CASSVGQGDTEAFF.